This TCR beta chain derives from a study of identical twins. Overall study results and limits: For zero-insertion analyses, partial confounding could come from invariant MAIT and iNKT cells. Cross-sectional statistical analysis was relied on for the conclusions, without the same donors being followed. Excess sharing by twins proved weaker in beta out-of-frame sequences.

This clonotype was seen only a few times. The antigen remains undetermined. Template switching introduced a universal primer site, and the cDNA bore unique molecular identifiers. TCRdb passed the 5' RACE reads through MiXCR, listing each CDR3 protein once. The sample has approximately 550,000 distinct CDR3 sequences, around 20% seen once; the top ten hold more than 0.4%. V shed 4 bases and J 2 bases; nucleotides not matched to a gene: 4. This CDR3 comprises 15 residues. This sample was shared with a second study, whose subject was yellow fever vaccine responses in identical twins.

This clonotype was sampled from a woman between 18 and 29 years old in good health. The chain uses TRBV12-3 or TRBV12-4 and TRBJ2-7; 11 bases fit TRBD2. Sequenced input: CD4+ T cells sorted from blood. The CDR3 nucleotides are TGTGCCAGCAGTTGGGGACTAGCGGACACCTACGAGCAGTACTTC. It translates to CASSWGLADTYEQYF.